Below are 11 T cell receptor beta chains sequenced from a single sample in a study of blood T cell repertoires in COVID-19 (dated by TCRdb to 2018 to 2021). Receptors were amplified or captured by the immunoSEQ multiplex PCR assay. The immuneACCESS repertoire file appears here via TCRdb, limited to in-frame rearrangements. These files lack a portion of the clones; in checked studies, under half of the deficit traces to unresolved V genes, and the cause of the others is not known. Within this sample are some 240,000 clones, with around 87% of them counted one time only. Roughly 3.5% of the sample is held by the ten biggest clonotypes. Sequenced input: PBMCs or T cells enriched from blood (not recorded which). The receptors were sampled from a woman aged 40 to 49 with acute COVID-19.

This chain joins TRBV6-5 and TRBJ2-7, with D maybe TRBD1 (6 bases). CDR3 size: 15 residues. Germline V gives CDR1 MNHEY, CDR2 SVGAGI. V was cut by 2 bases and J by 3 bases, with 14 bases left in between. The CDR3 loop is CASSYRFRGYYEQYF. The CDR3 bases are TGTGCCAGCAGTTACCGATTTAGGGGGTACTACGAGCAGTACTTC.

This clone has a handful of counts. The V and J genes are TRBV4-1 and TRBJ2-7; TRBD1 is a possible D gene (6 bases). CDR3 length: 14 amino acids. Germline V CDR1 and CDR2: MGHRA, YSYEKL. V was shortened by 4 bases and J by 5 bases, with 15 bases between the two germline ends. The CDR3 reads CASSPRIPGDEQYF. DNA of the CDR3: TGCGCCAGCAGCCCAAGGATCCCAGGGGACGAGCAGTACTTC.

This clone was recorded only once. The V and J genes are TRBV28 and TRBJ2-2; maybe TRBD2 (6 bases). Deletions cut 4 bases from V and 11 bases from J, with 11 bases between. In germline, CDR1 is MDHEN, CDR2 SYDVKM. The CDR3 sequence is 12 residues long. In nucleotides, the CDR3 is TGTGCCAGCAGTTCGGGACTCACAGAGCTGTTTTTT. Translation gives CASSSGLTELFF.

The J gene is TRBJ1-4, the V gene TRBV7-8; D is ambiguous. The germline V gene encodes CDR1 SGHVS and CDR2 FQNEAQ. CDR3 size: 13 residues. Trimming took off 0 bases at V and 8 bases at J, with 7 bases between the two ends. In nucleotides, the CDR3 is TGTGCCAGCAGCTTAGCGATAGAGGAAAAACTGTTTTTT. Translated: CASSLAIEEKLFF.

The chain is built from TRBV28 and TRBJ1-6; D unclear. The germline V gene has CDR1 MDHEN and CDR2 SYDVKM. Trimming removed 5 bases at V and 10 bases at J, with 15 bases between. The CDR3 has 14 amino acids. The CDR3 is CASSQTRDRSPLHF. The CDR3 DNA is TGTGCCAGCAGTCAAACACGGGATAGATCACCCCTCCACTTT.

The chain recombines TRBV10-3 with TRBJ2-5; a possible D gene is TRBD1 (7 bases). The CDR3 has 16 amino acids. The germline gives CDR1 ENHRY, CDR2 SYGVKD. V was cut by 2 bases and J by 5 bases, with 18 bases left in between. Here the CDR3 reads CAISEIRGAAGETQYF. CDR3 coding DNA: TGTGCCATCAGTGAGATCAGGGGGGCGGCCGGGGAGACCCAGTACTTC.

The rearrangement uses TRBV7-3 and TRBJ2-3; 11 bases agree with TRBD2. The ends lost 5 bases at V and 4 bases at J; junction bases unmatched: 8. The CDR3 is made up of 16 amino acids. CDR1 SGHTA and CDR2 FQGTGA come from the germline V gene. Here the CDR3 DNA reads TGTGCCAGCAGCCCTCTAGCGGGAGGTGCCCCAGATACGCAGTATTTT. Its protein product is CASSPLAGGAPDTQYF.

The chain uses TRBV5-5 and TRBJ2-3, with TRBD2 matching 12 bases. Trimming took 4 bases from V and 0 from J; bases not matched to a gene: 6. Germline CDR1 SGHKS, CDR2 YYEKEE (reference sequence). The CDR3 covers 17 residues. The CDR3 loop reads CASSPRTSGTSTDTQYF. The CDR3 nucleotides are TGTGCCAGCAGCCCGAGGACTAGCGGGACTAGCACAGATACGCAGTATTTT. Full variable domain (outside the CDR3, taken from reference TRBV5-5 and TRBJ2-3): DAGVTQSPTHLIKTRGQQVTLRCSPISGHKSVSWYQQVLGQGPQFIFQYYEKEERGRGNFPDRFSARQFPNYSSELNVNALLLGDSALYLCASSPRTSGTSTDTQYFGPGTRLTVL.

The chain joins TRBV6-4 to TRBJ2-1; 10 bases map to TRBD2. The CDR3 consists of 15 residues. V was clipped by 3 bases and J by 3 bases; unmatched bases: 2. Germline-derived CDR1 and CDR2 are MRHNA and SNTAGT. CDR3 amino acids: CASSEASGSYNEQFF. CDR3 coding DNA: TGTGCCAGCAGTGAGGCTAGCGGGAGCTACAATGAGCAGTTCTTC.

This rearrangement joins TRBV2 to TRBJ2-1, with D uncertain. The CDR3 sequence is 15 residues long. Between the trimmed V and J ends, which lost 6 bases and 3 bases, there was a span of 15 bases. The germline gives CDR1 SNHLY, CDR2 FYNNEI. CDR3: CASRETVAFYNEQFF. The DNA of the CDR3 is TGTGCCAGCAGGGAAACAGTGGCTTTCTACAATGAGCAGTTCTTC.

V usage is TRBV4-2 and J usage is TRBJ2-7, with 11 bases aligning to TRBD2. The CDR3 sequence is 18 residues long. J lost 0 bases, V lost 4 bases, and 11 bases had no gene match. Germline assignment: CDR1 LGHNA and CDR2 YNFKEQ. CDR3 DNA sequence: TGTGCCAGCAGCCCCCAACCCACTAGCGGGGGAGACTCCTACGAGCAGTACTTC. It specifies CASSPQPTSGGDSYEQYF.